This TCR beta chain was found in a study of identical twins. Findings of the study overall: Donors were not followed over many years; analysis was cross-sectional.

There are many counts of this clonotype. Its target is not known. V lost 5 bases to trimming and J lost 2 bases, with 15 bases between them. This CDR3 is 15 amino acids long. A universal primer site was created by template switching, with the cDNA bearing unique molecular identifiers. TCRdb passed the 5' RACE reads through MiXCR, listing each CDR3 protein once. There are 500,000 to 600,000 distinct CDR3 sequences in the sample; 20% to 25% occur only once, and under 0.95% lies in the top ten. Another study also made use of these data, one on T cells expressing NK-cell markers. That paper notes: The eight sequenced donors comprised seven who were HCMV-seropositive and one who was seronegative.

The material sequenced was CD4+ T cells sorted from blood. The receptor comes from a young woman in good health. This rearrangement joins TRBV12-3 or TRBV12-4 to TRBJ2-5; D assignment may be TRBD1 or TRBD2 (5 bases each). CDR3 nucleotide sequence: TGTGCCAGCAGTCGGACCCCGGGACGACAAGAGACCCAGTACTTC. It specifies CASSRTPGRQETQYF.